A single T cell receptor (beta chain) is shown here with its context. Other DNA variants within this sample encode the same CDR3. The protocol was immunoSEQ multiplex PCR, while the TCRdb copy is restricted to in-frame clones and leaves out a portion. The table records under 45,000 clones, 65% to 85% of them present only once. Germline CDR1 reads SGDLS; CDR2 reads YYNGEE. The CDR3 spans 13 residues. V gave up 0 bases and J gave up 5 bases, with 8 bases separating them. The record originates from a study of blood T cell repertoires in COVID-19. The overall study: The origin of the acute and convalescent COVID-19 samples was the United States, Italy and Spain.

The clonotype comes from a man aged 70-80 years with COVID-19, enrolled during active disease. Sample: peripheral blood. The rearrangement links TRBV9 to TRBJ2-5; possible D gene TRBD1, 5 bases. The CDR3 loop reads CASSVEGRETQYF. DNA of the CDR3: TGTGCCAGCAGCGTAGAGGGGCGGGAGACCCAGTACTTC.